This T cell receptor (beta chain) was documented in a study of blood T cell repertoires in COVID-19. Study context: The United States, Italy and Spain were the sources of the acute and convalescent COVID-19 samples. T cells, B-cell-depleted T cells, or PBMCs provided the cDNA or gDNA that served as material.

How the authors handled the data: Reference gene primer amplification in the assay estimated nucleated cell counts. Data came from immunoSEQ multiplex PCR; TCRdb stores just in-frame clones and leaves some out. D and trimming come from the DNA, and the V and J calls and clone size come from that table. The sample includes approximately 200,000 clones, roughly 80% of them seen just once. With 5 bases removed from V and 2 bases from J, the gap between germline ends came to 11 bases. CDR1 SGHRS and CDR2 YFSETQ come from the germline V gene. The CDR3 is 14 amino acids. The source material was peripheral blood. This TCR was recovered from a woman of 80 years or more with acute or convalescent COVID-19. The chain combines TRBV5-1 with TRBJ1-3; perhaps TRBD1 as D (5 bases). DNA for the CDR3: TGCGCCAGCAGGGAATTAGGGGCTGGAAACACCATATATTTT. This gives the protein CASRELGAGNTIYF. Based on the CDR3 plus reference TRBV5-1 and TRBJ1-3, the full variable domain is KAGVTQTPRYLIKTRGQQVTLSCSPISGHRSVSWYQQTPGQGLQFLFEYFSETQRNKGNFPGRFSGRQFSNSRSEMNVSTLELGDSALYLCASRELGAGNTIYFGEGSWLTVV.